The 8 T cell receptor beta chains below were found in one sample sequenced in a study of blood T cell repertoires in COVID-19. Repertoires were generated with immunoSEQ multiplex PCR, while TCRdb's copy carries only in-frame clones and drops some. The data show 350,000 to 450,000 clones, with 80% to 90% seen just once and 1.5% to 2% held by the top ten. Sample: PBMCs or T cells enriched from blood (not recorded which). The receptors derive from a middle-aged man in a cohort exposed to, infected with or recovered from COVID-19 (not recorded which).

The CDR3 DNA is TGTGCCAGCAGCTTGGCCCAGACAGGGGGCGCCTCCGGGGCCAACGTCCTGACTTTC. Translated, it gives CASSLAQTGGASGANVLTF. The rearrangement uses TRBV5-5 and TRBJ2-6, with 10 bases fitting TRBD1. The V gene's germline CDR1 is SGHKS and CDR2 YYEKEE (reference sequence). V lost 0 bases, J lost 4 bases, and 10 bases stayed unmatched. This CDR3 comprises 19 residues.

The CDR3 DNA sequence: TGTGCCAGCAGGCAGGGGGTGAAAGAAAAACTGTTTTTT. Encoded protein: CASRQGVKEKLFF. The chain recombines TRBV7-2 with TRBJ1-4, with TRBD1 matching over 7 bases. Trimming took 6 bases from V and 8 from J; bases not matched to a gene: 6. Germline CDR1 and CDR2: SGHTA and FQGNSA. The CDR3 runs to 13 residues.

This chain connects TRBV6-1 to TRBJ2-3, with 7 bases fitting TRBD2. The V and J ends lost 0 bases and 5 bases, in that order; junction bases with no gene match: 5. Germline V gene data show CDR1 as MNHNS and CDR2 as SASEGT. The length of the CDR3 is 15 residues. The DNA for the CDR3 is TGTGCCAGCAGTGAAGCGGCGGGGGTAGGAGATACGCAGTATTTT. Encoded protein: CASSEAAGVGDTQYF.

V and J are TRBV4-2 and TRBJ2-2, with 7 bases that match TRBD2. J gave up 4 bases and V 0 bases, and 8 bases lay outside the gene matches. Germline-derived CDR1 and CDR2 are LGHNA and YNFKEQ. There are 17 residues in the CDR3. The CDR3: CASSQDGPGGITGELFF. The CDR3 coding sequence is TGTGCCAGCAGCCAAGATGGGCCCGGGGGGATCACCGGGGAGCTGTTTTTT.

The V and J genes are TRBV3-1 (or the pseudogene TRBV3-2) and TRBJ2-2; TRBD1 matches at 8 bases. Unmatched junction bases numbered 9, after V lost 5 bases and J lost 4 bases. The CDR3 runs to 16 residues. CDR1 and CDR2 from the germline V gene are LGHDT and YNNKEL (reference sequence). CDR3 region: CASSLRTGMTTGELFF. The CDR3, as DNA: TGTGCCAGCAGCTTACGGACAGGGATGACCACCGGGGAGCTGTTTTTT.

The chain combines TRBV5-4 with TRBJ2-6, with 10 bases lining up with TRBD2. The CDR3 sequence is 19 residues long. Germline V CDR1 and CDR2: SGHNT, YYREEE (reference sequence). V shed 0 bases and J 0 bases; nucleotides not matched to a gene: 6. CDR3 sequence (DNA): TGTGCCAGCAGCTTGGTGGGTCTAGCGGGGGTCTCTGGGGCCAACGTCCTGACTTTC. This codes for CASSLVGLAGVSGANVLTF. The whole variable domain, remainder taken from reference TRBV5-4 and TRBJ2-6, is ETGVTQSPTHLIKTRGQQVTLRCSSQSGHNTVSWYQQALGQGPQFIFQYYREEENGRGNFPPRFSGLQFPNYSSELNVNALELDDSALYLCASSLVGLAGVSGANVLTFGAGSRLTVL.

The chain recombines TRBV19 with TRBJ2-4, with D possibly being TRBD2 (5 bases). V was trimmed by 3 bases and J by 10 bases, leaving 16 bases between them. CDR1 and CDR2 from the germline V gene are LNHDA and SQIVND (reference sequence). The CDR3 is 14 amino acids. The CDR3 DNA is TGTGCCAGTAGTATTTTCGGGGAAAAAGGTATTCAGTACTTC. Translating gives CASSIFGEKGIQYF.

The chain combines TRBV6-6 with TRBJ2-2; a weak D match, TRBD1 (6 bases). V gave up 7 bases and J gave up 2 bases, with 11 bases separating them. CDR1 MNHNY and CDR2 SVGAGI come from the germline V gene (reference sequence). This CDR3 region has 14 residues. CDR3 sequence reads: CASTLDRNTGELFF. As DNA, the CDR3 is TGTGCCAGCACGCTGGACAGAAACACCGGGGAGCTGTTTTTT.